These 22 T cell receptor beta chains originate from one sample sequenced in a study of control samples from healthy donors and cancer patients. Clones were read by immunoSEQ multiplex PCR, and TCRdb kept only the in-frame ones, dropping some. The data contain approximately 100,000 clones, approximately 90% of them singletons. Sequencing input: blood. These receptors were taken from a man younger than 40 in good health.

J is TRBJ2-1 and V is TRBV5-5, with 12 bases aligning to TRBD1. With 0 bases clipped from V and 7 bases from J, the junction kept 5 bases outside the gene matches. There are 16 residues in the CDR3. In germline, CDR1 is SGHKS, CDR2 YYEKEE (reference sequence). In nucleotides, the CDR3 is TGTGCCAGCAGCTTGGAAGGGACAGGGGGCTTGAATGAGCAGTTCTTC. Translating gives CASSLEGTGGLNEQFF.

The J gene is TRBJ2-5, the V gene TRBV19, with 11 bases aligning to TRBD2. Germline loops: CDR1 LNHDA, CDR2 SQIVND (reference sequence). V lost 5 bases to trimming and J lost 5 bases; unmatched junction nucleotides: 13. The CDR3 has 17 amino acids. The CDR3 here is CASSPVTGTSGSETQYF. The CDR3 bases are TGTGCCAGTAGTCCCGTGACCGGGACTAGCGGTTCGGAGACCCAGTACTTC.

This rearrangement joins TRBV5-1 to TRBJ2-1; D possibly matches TRBD1 or TRBD2 (5 bases each). Germline CDR1 SGHRS, CDR2 YFSETQ. Between the trimmed V and J ends, which lost 6 bases and 6 bases, there was a span of 16 bases. This CDR3 is 14 amino acids long. CDR3 residues: CASNLVTGGNEQFF. The CDR3 nucleotides read TGCGCCAGCAATTTGGTGACTGGGGGCAATGAGCAGTTCTTC.

The table lists this clone with a few counts. The CDR3 loop reads CATGTQGRTEAFF. For the CDR3, the DNA is TGTGCCACCGGTACACAGGGAAGGACTGAAGCTTTCTTT. The chain recombines TRBV27 with TRBJ1-1; D is perhaps TRBD1 (6 bases). CDR1 and CDR2 from the germline V gene are MNHEY and SMNVEV (reference sequence). The CDR3 runs 13 residues. Trimming shortened V by 10 bases and J by 5 bases, and 17 bases separated the two germline ends.

The V call is TRBV29-1, the J call TRBJ2-1, with 7 nucleotides matching TRBD1. The length of the CDR3 is 16 residues. Germline V gene data show CDR1 as SQVTM and CDR2 as ANQGSEA. Trimming took 7 bases from V and 4 from J; bases not matched to a gene: 16. The CDR3 DNA sequence: TGCAGCGGGGGGACAGAAGGGGTGTTTCCATACAATGAGCAGTTCTTC. Translating gives CSGGTEGVFPYNEQFF.

The chain joins TRBV28 to TRBJ2-7; 9 nucleotides line up with TRBD1. Germline CDR1 MDHEN, CDR2 SYDVKM. CDR3 size: 16 residues. Trimming removed 2 bases from V and 5 bases from J; junction bases left unmatched: 10. In nucleotides, the CDR3 is TGTGCCAGCAGTTTAGTTGATTACAGGGGGCTCAACGAGCAGTACTTC. Its protein product is CASSLVDYRGLNEQYF. Using reference TRBV28 and TRBJ2-7 for the parts outside the CDR3, the full variable domain is DVKVTQSSRYLVKRTGEKVFLECVQDMDHENMFWYRQDPGLGLRLIYFSYDVKMKEKGDIPEGYSVSREKKERFSLILESASTNQTSMYLCASSLVDYRGLNEQYFGPGTRLTVT.

This clone turned up a few times. J is TRBJ1-2 and V is TRBV24-1; 9 nucleotides align to TRBD1. The CDR3 loop spans 15 amino acids. Trimming cost V 7 bases and J 7 bases; bases outside gene matches: 12. Germline V gene lookup returns CDR1 KGHDR and CDR2 SFDVKD. The DNA for the CDR3 is TGTGCCACCAGGGTGGTCCGGGACAGGGATTTTGGCTACACCTTC. Translated, it gives CATRVVRDRDFGYTF.

V usage is TRBV21-1 and J usage is TRBJ2-1; TRBD2, the table's D call, was not compared with the DNA. TRBV21-1 is flagged as a pseudogene. This CDR3 has 18 amino acids. This chain's CDR3 is CASSKGGDDGDSYNEQFF. For the CDR3, the DNA is TGTGCCAGCAGCAAAGGGGGGGATGACGGGGACTCCTACAATGAGCAGTTCTTC.

Only a few counts were recorded for this clone. The chain recombines TRBV2 with TRBJ2-2, with 8 bases aligning to TRBD1. Germline V gene lookup returns CDR1 SNHLY and CDR2 FYNNEI. CDR3 length: 18 amino acids. V lost 0 bases and J lost 0; bases outside the gene matches: 6. The CDR3 reads CASSEAPRTGTNTGELFF. CDR3 sequence (DNA): TGTGCCAGCAGTGAAGCGCCTCGGACAGGGACGAACACCGGGGAGCTGTTTTTT.

The chain combines TRBV5-1 with TRBJ2-3; 7 nucleotides agree with TRBD1. J was trimmed by 1 base and V by 1 base; bases with no gene match: 3. The V gene's germline CDR1 is SGHRS and CDR2 YFSETQ. The CDR3 is 15 amino acids. CDR3 region: CASSLFGQGTDTQYF. DNA for the CDR3: TGCGCCAGCAGCTTGTTTGGACAGGGCACAGATACGCAGTATTTT.

The rearrangement uses TRBV19 and TRBJ2-7; D unresolved. Trimming pared 4 bases from V and 2 bases from J, leaving 9 bases between. Looked up from germline, CDR1 is LNHDA and CDR2 is SQIVND (reference sequence). CDR3 length: 13 residues. CDR3 in amino acids: CASSKGGPYEQYF. CDR3 coding DNA: TGTGCCAGTAGTAAAGGCGGCCCCTACGAGCAGTACTTC.

The chain employs TRBV28 and TRBJ1-1; TRBD1 is a possible D gene (5 bases). The CDR3 runs to 12 residues. V lost 7 bases to trimming and J lost 4 bases, with 10 bases between them. Germline V lookup: CDR1 MDHEN, CDR2 SYDVKM. Here the CDR3 reads CASKGRGTEAFF. The CDR3, as DNA: TGTGCCAGCAAGGGGCGCGGCACTGAAGCTTTCTTT.

The count of this clone is one. J is TRBJ1-1 and V is TRBV29-1, with 9 bases identical to TRBD1. The CDR3 length is 12 residues. Germline V CDR1 and CDR2: SQVTM, ANQGSEA. V trimming: 7 bases; J trimming: 6 bases; junction bases outside the gene matches: 6. CDR3 nucleotides: TGCAGCGGCAGGACAGGGGTCGCTGAAGCTTTCTTT. This sequence encodes CSGRTGVAEAFF. The whole variable domain, filled in from reference TRBV29-1 and TRBJ1-1, reads SAVISQKPSRDICQRGTSLTIQCQVDSQVTMMFWYRQQPGQSLTLIATANQGSEATYESGFVIDKFPISRPNLTFSTLTVSNMSPEDSSIYLCSGRTGVAEAFFGQGTRLTVV.

The rearrangement links TRBV13 to TRBJ1-2; D is unclear. This CDR3 comprises 17 residues. Germline V gene sequence: CDR1 PRHDT, CDR2 FYEKMQ (reference sequence). V lost 2 bases, J lost 10 bases, and 26 bases lay in between. CDR3 in amino acids: CASSLLMRGQYSFDYTF. Written as DNA, the CDR3 is TGTGCCAGCAGCTTATTGATGCGGGGTCAGTATTCCTTTGACTACACCTTC.

This clone was counted a few times. The rearrangement links TRBV19 to TRBJ1-3, with no clear D. The CDR3 has 15 residues. Trimming cost V 7 bases and J 0 bases, with 13 bases left between them. Germline loops: CDR1 LNHDA, CDR2 SQIVND (reference sequence). CDR3 sequence (DNA): TGTGCCAGTAACCCCACGTACCTCTCTGGAAACACCATATATTTT. Translation gives CASNPTYLSGNTIYF.

The chain uses TRBV9 and TRBJ2-3; possible D gene TRBD2, 7 bases. V dropped 4 bases and J dropped 4 bases, with 25 bases sitting between them. From germline, CDR1 is SGDLS and CDR2 YYNGEE. This CDR3 is 18 amino acids long. CDR3 in amino acids: CASSFSSGSGGRSDTQYF. The DNA for the CDR3 is TGTGCCAGCAGCTTTTCAAGCGGTTCGGGGGGCCGATCAGATACGCAGTATTTT.

In DNA form, the CDR3 reads TGTGCCAGCAGTGAAACCAGGGGTAACACCGGGGAGCTGTTTTTT. It codes for CASSETRGNTGELFF. This sequence joins TRBV2 and TRBJ2-2; the D gene is possibly TRBD1 (6 bases). Germline CDR1 reads SNHLY; CDR2 reads FYNNEI. The CDR3 loop spans 15 amino acids. The V and J ends lost 2 bases and 2 bases respectively, with 9 bases between them.

The CDR3 region has the DNA TGTGCCAGCAGTTCGGGGGGTTTCTCCACTGAAGCTTTCTTT. Encoded protein: CASSSGGFSTEAFF. The J gene is TRBJ1-1, the V gene TRBV28; D is possibly TRBD1 (5 bases). Germline CDR1 reads MDHEN; CDR2 reads SYDVKM. Trimming left V 4 bases short and J 4 bases short, with 13 bases between. This CDR3 is 14 amino acids long.

This clone was recorded once. This chain uses TRBV19 with TRBJ1-6, with a weak D call TRBD1 (5 bases). CDR3 length: 15 amino acids. V was clipped by 5 bases and J by 3 bases, with 11 bases between them. The germline V gene encodes CDR1 LNHDA and CDR2 SQIVND (reference sequence). The CDR3 bases are TGTGCCAGTAGTCCCCGGGGCAGCTATAATTCACCCCTCCACTTT. Translated: CASSPRGSYNSPLHF. The variable domain in full, with the rest retrieved from reference TRBV19 and TRBJ1-6, is DGGITQSPKYLFRKEGQNVTLSCEQNLNHDAMYWYRQDPGQGLRLIYYSQIVNDFQKGDIAEGYSVSREKKESFPLTVTSAQKNPTAFYLCASSPRGSYNSPLHFGNGTRLTVT.

This rearrangement joins TRBV19 to TRBJ2-1; 11 bases are shared with TRBD2. V shed 10 bases and J 6 bases; nucleotides not matched to a gene: 14. This CDR3 comprises 16 residues. The V gene's germline CDR1 is LNHDA and CDR2 SQIVND (reference sequence). CDR3 bases: TGTGCCACGAACCGAGGGGTAGCGGGAGGGATCAATGAGCAGTTCTTC. Protein: CATNRGVAGGINEQFF.

The rearrangement uses TRBV6-5 and TRBJ1-3; perhaps TRBD1 as D (5 bases). Germline values: CDR1 MNHEY, CDR2 SVGAGI. This CDR3 comprises 15 residues. V lost 4 bases to trimming and J lost 0 bases, with 10 bases between them. CDR3 sequence reads: CASSSGLTSGNTIYF. The CDR3 DNA sequence: TGTGCCAGCAGTTCGGGACTGACCTCTGGAAACACCATATATTTT.

This chain links TRBV4-3 with TRBJ2-1, with 8 bases matching TRBD2. This CDR3 has 19 residues. Germline V lookup: CDR1 LGHNA, CDR2 YSLEER. V lost 1 base and J lost 5; bases outside the gene matches: 16. Here the CDR3 DNA reads TGCGCCAGCAGCCAAGGAATTAGGTGGCGGGAGGAGAGGAACAATGAGCAGTTCTTC. This translates into CASSQGIRWREERNNEQFF.